The present TCR beta chain was sequenced within a study of shared T cell receptors in the human thymus. Germline lookup yields CDR1 MNHEY and CDR2 SVGAGI. This CDR3 is 16 amino acids long. V gave up 2 bases and J gave up 9 bases; unmatched junction bases: 13. Sequenced by immunoSEQ multiplex PCR; TCRdb stores in-frame clones only, minus some. The data hold about 660,000 clones, with 70% to 90% observed a single time. These data were also filed under a second study, of human thymus T cells. That investigation notes: It was healthy Finnish infants having corrective surgery for congenital heart defects who were the donors. Resected material from corrective heart surgery provided the thymus tissue analysed. Related studies noted strongly shared thymic repertoires across unrelated people.

The sample consisted of thymocytes. The sequence was obtained from a boy younger than two with a congenital heart defect. This chain connects TRBV6-5 to TRBJ2-1, with TRBD2 matching 7 bases. DNA for the CDR3: TGTGCCAGCAGTTACCCGCGAGCGGATGGGGGGGTTGAGCAGTTCTTC. Translating it yields CASSYPRADGGVEQFF.